The next 19 T cell receptor beta chains were all read from a single sample in a study of CD8 T cells in Susac syndrome. Roughly 0.45 to 1 ug RNA was reverse transcribed with random hexamers. Via MiXCR, TCRdb re-called the immunoSEQ multiplex PCR reads, giving one row per CDR3 protein. The sample holds under 200,000 distinct CDR3 sequences; approximately 95% are singletons and the top ten take around 0.16%. The sample taken for sequencing was CD8+ T cells from PBMCs. The origin of the receptors is a human donor with multiple sclerosis.

The V and J genes are TRBV3-1 and TRBJ2-5; D gene ambiguous. The germline V and J ends were trimmed by 0 bases and 1 base, with 9 bases remaining between them. The length of the CDR3 is 15 residues. CDR1 is LGHDT and CDR2 is YNNKEL in the germline V gene (reference sequence). The CDR3 sequence is CASSQDPLFQETQYF. CDR3 DNA sequence: TGTGCCAGCAGCCAAGATCCCCTTTTCCAAGAGACCCAGTACTTC.

The gene calls are TRBV30 and TRBJ1-5; a possible D gene is TRBD1 (5 bases). Trimming shortened V by 3 bases and J by 3 bases, and 12 bases separated the two germline ends. Germline CDR1 is GTSNPN and CDR2 is SVGIG (reference sequence). CDR3 length equals 14 residues. The CDR3 sequence is CAWSATATNQPQHF. Written as DNA, the CDR3 is TGTGCCTGGAGCGCGACAGCGACCAATCAGCCCCAGCATTTT.

This rearrangement joins TRBV29-1 to TRBJ1-3; 10 bases map to TRBD1. Looked up from germline, CDR1 is SQVTM and CDR2 is ANQGSEA. V trimming: 6 bases; J trimming: 0 bases; junction bases outside the gene matches: 2. This CDR3 contains 14 residues. The CDR3 bases are TGCAGCGTGTGGACAGGGGGCTCTGGAAACACCATATATTTT. This sequence encodes CSVWTGGSGNTIYF.

The rearrangement joins TRBV29-1 to TRBJ2-7, with D maybe TRBD2 (5 bases). CDR1 and CDR2 from the germline V gene are SQVTM and ANQGSEA. This CDR3 is built from 15 residues. The V end lost 6 bases, the J end lost 2 bases, and 20 bases lay between the germline ends. This CDR3 is CSVAGVQRTPYEQYF. The CDR3 nucleotides read TGCAGCGTAGCCGGCGTCCAGCGGACCCCCTACGAGCAGTACTTC.

The genes are TRBV11-2 and TRBJ1-2; D not certain. V lost 3 bases and J lost 7, with 24 bases in between. Germline V gene lookup returns CDR1 SGHAT and CDR2 FQNNGV. The CDR3 sequence is 17 residues long. The CDR3 here is CASSFGPTRADLGGYTF. In DNA form, the CDR3 reads TGTGCCAGCAGCTTCGGGCCGACACGGGCGGATTTAGGTGGCTACACCTTC. The full variable domain, with the rest looked up from reference TRBV11-2 and TRBJ1-2, is EAGVAQSPRYKIIEKRQSVAFWCNPISGHATLYWYQQILGQGPKLLIQFQNNGVVDDSQLPKDRFSAERLKGVDSTLKIQPAKLEDSAVYLCASSFGPTRADLGGYTFGSGTRLTVV.

This clonotype was recorded once. The rearrangement links TRBV20-1 to TRBJ2-7, with 11 nucleotides matching TRBD2. The CDR3 loop spans 16 amino acids. CDR1 and CDR2 from the germline V gene are DFQATT and SNEGSKA (reference sequence). Germline trimming cut 5 bases from V and 0 bases from J; bases unmatched to any gene: 9. CDR3 amino acids: CSASYGLAGVSYEQYF. In nucleotides, the CDR3 is TGCAGTGCTTCCTACGGACTAGCGGGCGTCTCCTACGAGCAGTACTTC.

This clonotype was observed a single time. The rearrangement links TRBV7-9 to TRBJ1-2; maybe TRBD1 (5 bases). Trimming shortened V by 2 bases and J by 6 bases, and 28 bases separated the two germline ends. Germline CDR1 and CDR2: SEHNR and FQNEAQ (reference sequence). The CDR3 is 19 amino acids. The CDR3 sequence is CASSLIGWARFDSFHGYTF. CDR3 in DNA: TGTGCCAGCAGCTTAATTGGATGGGCCCGATTCGACAGCTTCCATGGCTACACCTTC.

This clonotype was recorded once. The chain carries TRBV9 and TRBJ2-2; either TRBD1 or TRBD2 may fit D (7 bases each). The CDR3 has 19 residues. Trimming pared 4 bases from V and 1 base from J, leaving 23 bases between. Germline V gene lookup returns CDR1 SGDLS and CDR2 YYNGEE. The CDR3 sequence is CASSTPGGAGSGNTGELFF. The CDR3 DNA follows: TGTGCCAGCAGCACCCCAGGGGGAGCGGGAAGTGGGAACACCGGGGAGCTGTTTTTT.

The chain is built from TRBV5-1 and TRBJ2-7; D gene uncertain. Trimming left V 0 bases short and J 2 bases short, with 9 bases between. This CDR3 contains 14 residues. CDR1 and CDR2 from the germline V gene are SGHRS and YFSETQ. The CDR3 coding sequence is TGCGCCAGCAGCTTGGAGGGCGTACCCTACGAGCAGTACTTC. Its translation: CASSLEGVPYEQYF.

The chain uses TRBV6-6 and TRBJ2-5; a weak D match, TRBD2 (6 bases). Germline-derived CDR1 and CDR2 are MNHNY and SVGAGI (reference sequence). The CDR3 loop spans 14 amino acids. Trimming left V 8 bases short and J 1 base short, with 14 bases between. CDR3 amino acids: CASGGGRPQETQYF. The CDR3, as DNA: TGTGCCAGCGGGGGTGGGAGGCCCCAAGAGACCCAGTACTTC.

The J gene is TRBJ1-2, the V gene TRBV12-3 or TRBV12-4; D is ambiguous. This CDR3 has 13 amino acids. The ends were cut back, 6 bases at V and 2 bases at J, with 10 bases in the middle. CDR3 protein: CASSPASNYGYTF. CDR3 DNA: TGTGCCAGCAGCCCCGCGTCCAACTATGGCTACACCTTC.

The rearrangement links TRBV7-8 to TRBJ1-2, with a possible D match to TRBD1 (5 bases). CDR1 and CDR2 (germline): SGHVS, FQNEAQ. There are 14 residues in the CDR3. V lost 5 bases to trimming and J lost 6 bases, with 16 bases between them. The DNA for the CDR3 is TGTGCCAGCAGCCCGACAGTAACCATGGATGGCTACACCTTC. Amino acid sequence: CASSPTVTMDGYTF.

The chain employs TRBV29-1 and TRBJ2-7, with D tentatively TRBD2 (6 bases). With 5 bases removed from V and 2 bases from J, the gap between germline ends came to 10 bases. The CDR3 loop spans 12 amino acids. The V gene's germline CDR1 is SQVTM and CDR2 ANQGSEA. The CDR3 sequence: CSVLAETYEQYF. The CDR3 DNA sequence: TGCAGCGTTTTAGCGGAAACCTACGAGCAGTACTTC.

J is TRBJ1-1 and V is TRBV7-9; 9 nucleotides match TRBD1. CDR1 and CDR2 from the germline V gene are SEHNR and FQNEAQ (reference sequence). The CDR3 extends over 15 amino acids. J was trimmed by 3 bases and V by 3 bases; bases with no gene match: 5. The CDR3 protein is CASSFSGTGHTEAFF. CDR3 nucleotides: TGTGCCAGCAGCTTTTCCGGGACAGGGCACACTGAAGCTTTCTTT.

The J gene is TRBJ1-5, the V gene TRBV15; 8 bases map to TRBD1. Germline V lookup: CDR1 LNHNV, CDR2 YYDKDF (reference sequence). The CDR3 contains 15 residues. V dropped 2 bases and J dropped 7; count of bases not matched to a gene: 7. The CDR3 spells CATSRSDRGLQPQHF. The CDR3 DNA sequence: TGTGCCACCAGCAGATCTGACAGGGGCCTCCAGCCCCAGCATTTT.

The rearrangement uses TRBV30 and TRBJ2-3, with D perhaps assigned TRBD1 or TRBD2 (6 bases each). The CDR3 is 14 residues long. Germline V gene data show CDR1 as GTSNPN and CDR2 as SVGIG (reference sequence). Trimming took 0 bases from V and 4 from J, leaving 11 bases between them. The CDR3 DNA follows: TGTGCCTGGAGTGTTACAAGGGGGGCAGATACGCAGTATTTT. Its translation: CAWSVTRGADTQYF. Complete variable domain (other parts from reference TRBV30 and TRBJ2-3): SQTIHQWPATLVQPVGSPLSLECTVEGTSNPNLYWYRQAAGRGLQLLFYSVGIGQISSEVPQNLSASRPQDRQFILSSKKLLLSDSGFYLCAWSVTRGADTQYFGPGTRLTVL.

The chain joins TRBV4-1 to TRBJ2-7; 10 nucleotides line up with TRBD1. CDR1 MGHRA and CDR2 YSYEKL come from the germline V gene. CDR3 size: 15 residues. The trim removed 5 bases at V and 6 bases at J, leaving 10 bases unmatched. CDR3 DNA sequence: TGCGCCAGCAGCTCCACCGGGACAGGGGCCAGCGAGCAGTACTTC. The encoded protein is CASSSTGTGASEQYF.

The chain combines TRBV19 with TRBJ1-1; 10 nucleotides match TRBD1. The J segment lost 0 bases and the V segment lost 1 base, leaving 8 bases of the junction unmatched. The CDR3 consists of 18 residues. Germline values: CDR1 LNHDA, CDR2 SQIVND (reference sequence). This CDR3 reads CASSIGGTGEIMNTEAFF. DNA for the CDR3: TGTGCCAGTAGTATAGGAGGGACAGGGGAAATCATGAACACTGAAGCTTTCTTT.

The V gene is TRBV5-4, the J gene TRBJ2-3; D is perhaps TRBD1 (5 bases). This CDR3 spans 13 amino acids. Germline-derived CDR1 and CDR2 are SGHNT and YYREEE (reference sequence). The ends were cut back, 4 bases at V and 4 bases at J, with 10 bases in the middle. The CDR3 DNA follows: TGTGCCAGCAGCGAGGACAATCCAGATACGCAGTATTTT. Its protein is CASSEDNPDTQYF. Using reference TRBV5-4 and TRBJ2-3 for the parts outside the CDR3, the full variable domain is ETGVTQSPTHLIKTRGQQVTLRCSSQSGHNTVSWYQQALGQGPQFIFQYYREEENGRGNFPPRFSGLQFPNYSSELNVNALELDDSALYLCASSEDNPDTQYFGPGTRLTVL.